The rows below give T cell receptor beta chains drawn from one sample of a study of T cell responses to AZD1222 COVID-19 vaccine. Profiled with immunoSEQ multiplex PCR; TCRdb holds only in-frame clones, not every one. The table includes approximately 120,000 clones, around 90% detected once. The sequencing here drew on peripheral blood, taken on day 0 of AZD1222 vaccination. The origin of the receptors is an adult in good health. Each CDR3 is given with its conserved first and last residue. Each record gives: J gene, D gene, clone size, V gene, CDR3 protein, CDR3 DNA. The D gene is left open where the match is weak. Expanded clones are given a class, and other clones once, few, many or no size at all.

>TRBJ2-7|NA|NA|TRBV11-3
CASSLGGLNEQYF
TGTGCCAGCAGCTTAGGGGGACTCAACGAGCAGTACTTC
>TRBJ1-1|TRBD1|once|TRBV5-1
CASSLTGVNTEAFF
TGCGCCAGCAGCTTAACAGGGGTGAACACTGAAGCTTTCTTT
>TRBJ2-3|NA|NA|TRBV14
CASSQWTLPGDTQYF
TGTGCCAGCAGCCAGTGGACTCTCCCCGGAGATACGCAGTATTTT
>TRBJ1-5|NA|NA|TRBV5-1
CASSLEGRQPQHF
TGCGCCAGCAGCTTGGAGGGTCGCCAGCCCCAGCATTTT
>TRBJ2-3|TRBD2|NA|TRBV27
CASSFVTSGVGDTQYF
TGTGCCAGCAGTTTTGTAACTAGCGGGGTTGGTGATACGCAGTATTTT
>TRBJ2-3|TRBD2|NA|TRBV2
CASSAREGWDTQYF
TGTGCCAGCAGTGCACGGGAGGGCTGGGATACGCAGTATTTT
>TRBJ2-7|TRBD2|NA|TRBV10-2
CASSEGTSGSYEQYF
TGCGCCAGCAGTGAGGGGACTAGCGGGAGCTACGAGCAGTACTTC
>TRBJ2-7|NA|NA|TRBV7-9
CASSLGTASSYEQYF
TGTGCCAGCAGCTTAGGTACCGCCAGCTCCTACGAGCAGTACTTC
>TRBJ2-1|NA|NA|TRBV5-5
CASSLTDNEQFF
TGTGCCAGCAGCCTGACAGACAATGAGCAGTTCTTC
>TRBJ1-2|TRBD1|NA|TRBV5-6
CASSGLLDREFGYTF
TGTGCCAGCAGCGGATTATTGGACAGGGAGTTCGGCTACACCTTC